These T cell receptor beta chains were read from a single sample in a study of T-cell memory formation after mild COVID-19. TCRdb re-analysed the 5' RACE reads in MiXCR, keeping a single row per CDR3 protein. The repertoire holds roughly 320,000 distinct CDR3 sequences, 25% to 30% seen once, with roughly 14% in the top ten. The sequencing input was PBMCs or a T cell subset sorted from them (not recorded which). These receptor sequences come from an adult woman who had mild COVID-19 (a few samples of this study predate the infection). Cell type and time point are not known. Both conserved end residues are part of each CDR3. The D gene is left open where the match is weak. Not every row has a clone size; where given, it reads once, few, many or a size class.

TRBD2,TRBV7-9,TRBJ2-1,.,CASSQTSGIQTSSYNEQFF,TGTGCCAGCAGCCAGACTAGCGGGATACAAACGAGCTCCTACAATGAGCAGTTCTTC
TRBD1,TRBV6-5,TRBJ2-7,.,CASSPTASGGYEQYF,TGTGCCAGCAGCCCAACGGCGTCAGGGGGCTATGAGCAGTACTTC
.,TRBV18,TRBJ2-1,.,CASSPERNEQFF,TGTGCCAGCTCACCAGAACGAAATGAGCAGTTCTTC
.,TRBV18,TRBJ1-1,.,CASSPSLSNTEAFF,TGTGCCAGCTCACCTTCCCTTTCAAACACTGAAGCTTTCTTT
.,TRBV7-2,TRBJ2-3,.,CASRLAYRSDTQYF,TGTGCCAGCAGATTAGCGTATAGGTCCGATACGCAGTATTTT
.,TRBV27,TRBJ1-1,few,CASSFSRLNTEAFF,TGTGCCAGCAGTTTCAGCAGACTGAACACTGAAGCTTTCTTT
.,TRBV18,TRBJ2-7,.,CASSPTLYEQYF,TGTGCCAGCTCACCAACTCTCTACGAGCAGTACTTC
TRBD2,TRBV24-1,TRBJ2-3,.,CATSDPLAGARQYTQYF,TGTGCCACCAGTGATCCTTTAGCGGGAGCGCGTCAGTATACGCAGTATTTT
.,TRBV4-1,TRBJ2-7,few,CASSQDGVSYEQYF,TGCGCCAGCAGCCAAGATGGGGTCTCCTACGAGCAGTACTTC
.,TRBV7-3,TRBJ2-1,few,CASSFSIHNEQFF,TGTGCCAGCAGCTTCTCTATTCACAATGAGCAGTTCTTC
.,TRBV15,TRBJ2-7,.,CATSSRGGAGSYEQYF,TGTGCCACCAGCAGCCGAGGGGGAGCGGGATCCTACGAGCAGTACTTC
.,TRBV12-3/TRBV12-4,TRBJ1-1,few,CASSQMPNSEAFF,TGTGCCAGCAGTCAAATGCCGAATAGTGAAGCTTTCTTT
.,TRBV6-4,TRBJ1-1,.,CASSPQGGYTEAFF,TGTGCCAGCAGTCCACAGGGTGGATACACTGAAGCTTTCTTT